The 25 T cell receptor beta chains below were found in one sample sequenced in a study of blood T cell repertoires in COVID-19. Sequencing was performed with immunoSEQ multiplex PCR; in TCRdb, only in-frame clones are kept and a portion is missing. The sample holds some 110,000 clones, 82% seen once. The sample was peripheral blood. Receptors were obtained from a woman aged 70-85 years with acute or convalescent COVID-19.

The J gene is TRBJ2-2, the V gene TRBV3-1 (or the pseudogene TRBV3-2), with TRBD1 matching over 8 bases. This CDR3 has 16 amino acids. V trimming: 1 base; J trimming: 3 bases; junction bases outside the gene matches: 4. Germline-derived CDR1 and CDR2 are LGHDT and YNNKEL (reference sequence). For the CDR3, the DNA is TGTGCCAGCAGCCAAGTGACAGGGGCTCACACCGGGGAGCTGTTTTTT. As protein: CASSQVTGAHTGELFF.

V and J are TRBV3-1 (or the pseudogene TRBV3-2) and TRBJ1-1; D is perhaps TRBD1 (5 bases). Germline CDR1 and CDR2: LGHDT and YNNKEL (reference sequence). Trimming stripped 2 bases from V and 1 base from J, with 11 bases between. There are 15 residues in the CDR3. CDR3: CASSQRSQGNTEAFF. The CDR3, as DNA: TGTGCCAGCAGCCAACGTAGTCAGGGGAACACTGAAGCTTTCTTT.

The chain links TRBV2 to TRBJ2-6; 7 nucleotides line up with TRBD1. The CDR3 is 17 amino acids. V lost 7 bases and J lost 0; bases outside the gene matches: 9. Germline V gene lookup returns CDR1 SNHLY and CDR2 FYNNEI. The CDR3 DNA reads TGTGCCAGCAAAGTTGACAGGGCAATCTCTGGGGCCAACGTCCTGACTTTC. As protein: CASKVDRAISGANVLTF.

The genes are TRBV9 and TRBJ2-3; TRBD2 matches 12 bases. V lost 4 bases and J lost 3; bases outside the gene matches: 6. The CDR3 has 16 amino acids. The germline V gene has CDR1 SGDLS and CDR2 YYNGEE. CDR3 nucleotides: TGTGCCAGCAGCATAACCGGGACTAGCGGGACAGATACGCAGTATTTT. Residues: CASSITGTSGTDTQYF.

The rearrangement links TRBV6-6 to TRBJ2-5; D not resolved. The CDR3 has 12 residues. CDR1 and CDR2 from the germline V gene are MNHNY and SVGAGI (reference sequence). Trimming removed 1 base from V and 5 bases from J, with 5 bases in between. The CDR3 DNA follows: TGTGCCAGCAGTTACTATGCGGAGACCCAGTACTTC. Translating it yields CASSYYAETQYF.

This chain connects TRBV5-6 to TRBJ1-5; 8 nucleotides align to TRBD1. CDR1 is SGHDT, CDR2 YYEEEE, per germline. V was clipped by 2 bases and J by 5 bases; unmatched bases: 3. This CDR3 has 14 amino acids. CDR3 DNA sequence: TGTGCCAGCAGCTTCGGACAGGGAGATCAGCCCCAGCATTTT. It yields the protein CASSFGQGDQPQHF. Together with reference TRBV5-6 and TRBJ1-5, the CDR3 gives the full variable domain: DAGVTQSPTHLIKTRGQQVTLRCSPKSGHDTVSWYQQALGQGPQFIFQYYEEEERQRGNFPDRFSGHQFPNYSSELNVNALLLGDSALYLCASSFGQGDQPQHFGDGTRLSIL.

The rearrangement uses TRBV4-3 and TRBJ1-1; possibly TRBD1 for D (6 bases). CDR3 length equals 15 residues. The ends were cut back, 1 base at V and 3 bases at J, with 12 bases in the middle. The germline gives CDR1 LGHNA, CDR2 YSLEER. CDR3 nucleotide sequence: TGCGCCAGCAGCCAAGGACAGGTCGGAGACACTGAAGCTTTCTTT. This sequence encodes CASSQGQVGDTEAFF.

As DNA, the CDR3 is TGTGCCAGCAGCTTCGTGACGGGGAACACTGAAGCTTTCTTT. It yields the protein CASSFVTGNTEAFF. The chain carries TRBV7-2 and TRBJ1-1; D unclear. CDR3 length: 14 residues. Germline loops: CDR1 SGHTA, CDR2 FQGNSA. With 3 bases removed from V and 1 base from J, the gap between germline ends came to 9 bases.

The genes are TRBV6-5 and TRBJ1-2, with D maybe TRBD1 (5 bases). The CDR3 is 12 amino acids. The V and J ends lost 5 bases and 5 bases respectively, with 9 bases between them. Germline loops: CDR1 MNHEY, CDR2 SVGAGI. In DNA form, the CDR3 reads TGTGCCAGCAGTCGGGGGAAGTATGGCTACACCTTC. Its protein is CASSRGKYGYTF.

This chain joins TRBV7-9 and TRBJ2-2, with 12 nucleotides matching TRBD2. CDR3 length: 16 amino acids. CDR1 and CDR2 (germline): SEHNR, FQNEAQ (reference sequence). After removal of 5 bases from V and 6 bases from J, the junction contained 7 bases not matched to a gene. The CDR3 loop reads CASSLLAGGFPGELFF. The DNA for the CDR3 is TGTGCCAGCAGCCTACTAGCGGGGGGATTTCCCGGGGAGCTGTTTTTT.

The CDR3 coding sequence is TGTGCCAGCAGGCCTACGGACAGGGGGCACTATGGCTACACCTTC. Protein product: CASRPTDRGHYGYTF. This chain connects TRBV6-5 to TRBJ1-2; 11 nucleotides agree with TRBD1. Per the germline V gene, CDR1 is MNHEY and CDR2 is SVGAGI. V lost 6 bases, J lost 3 bases, and 6 bases stayed unmatched. This CDR3 has 15 amino acids.

The chain uses TRBV19 and TRBJ1-3; 8 bases are shared with TRBD1. The CDR3 covers 18 residues. After removal of 4 bases from V and 0 bases from J, the junction contained 11 bases not matched to a gene. Germline V CDR1 and CDR2: LNHDA, SQIVND (reference sequence). The CDR3 loop is CASSTPGQELISGNTIYF. The CDR3 region has the DNA TGTGCCAGTAGTACCCCGGGACAGGAGCTTATCTCTGGAAACACCATATATTTT.

The chain links TRBV10-3 to TRBJ1-5; D remains ambiguous. This CDR3 is 13 amino acids long. Germline V gives CDR1 ENHRY, CDR2 SYGVKD. Trimming removed 3 bases at V and 0 bases at J, with 3 bases between. The CDR3 sequence is CAISDYSNQPQHF. CDR3 nucleotide sequence: TGTGCCATCAGTGATTATAGCAATCAGCCCCAGCATTTT.

The chain recombines TRBV3-1 (or the pseudogene TRBV3-2) with TRBJ1-4; 7 nucleotides match TRBD1. Germline V gene data show CDR1 as LGHDT and CDR2 as YNNKEL (reference sequence). This CDR3 is 14 amino acids long. The V and J ends lost 6 bases and 3 bases, in that order; junction bases with no gene match: 4. Here the CDR3 reads CASSRDRANEKLFF. CDR3 coding DNA: TGTGCCAGCAGTCGTGACAGGGCTAATGAAAAACTGTTTTTT.

This clone has a single count. V gene TRBV5-6 combines with J gene TRBJ1-6; 9 nucleotides match TRBD1. J lost 10 bases, V lost 3 bases, and 8 bases had no gene match. This CDR3 has 15 residues. Germline V gene sequence: CDR1 SGHDT, CDR2 YYEEEE. The CDR3 nucleotides read TGTGCCAGCAGCTCGACCACAGGGGGCGAGTCACCCCTCCACTTT. It yields the protein CASSSTTGGESPLHF.

The V and J genes are TRBV19 and TRBJ1-2, with 11 bases identical to TRBD1. Germline V CDR1 and CDR2: LNHDA, SQIVND (reference sequence). This CDR3 is built from 14 residues. J gave up 8 bases and V 5 bases, and 7 bases lay outside the gene matches. The CDR3: CASSSDRGLRGYTF. The CDR3 nucleotides read TGTGCCAGTAGTTCGGACAGGGGGCTTCGCGGCTACACCTTC.

The V and J genes are TRBV15 and TRBJ2-1, with D perhaps TRBD1 (6 bases). Germline assignment: CDR1 LNHNV and CDR2 YYDKDF (reference sequence). V gave up 0 bases and J gave up 0 bases, with 15 bases separating them. The CDR3 consists of 18 residues. The CDR3 sequence: CATSRDRAGASSYNEQFF. The DNA of the CDR3 is TGTGCCACCAGCAGAGATCGGGCAGGGGCGAGCTCCTACAATGAGCAGTTCTTC. Full variable domain (missing parts from reference TRBV15 and TRBJ2-1): DAMVIQNPRYQVTQFGKPVTLSCSQTLNHNVMYWYQQKSSQAPKLLFHYYDKDFNNEADTPDNFQSRRPNTSFCFLDIRSPGLGDTAMYLCATSRDRAGASSYNEQFFGPGTRLTVL.

DNA of the CDR3: TGTGCCAGCAGTTACGGAGATACCTCCTACAATGAGCAGTTCTTC. It codes for CASSYGDTSYNEQFF. This chain uses TRBV6-5 with TRBJ2-1, with D unclear. CDR1 MNHEY and CDR2 SVGAGI come from the germline V gene. CDR3 size: 15 residues. V lost 2 bases, J lost 0 bases, and 8 bases lay in between.

J is TRBJ1-4 and V is TRBV11-3; 7 positions agree with TRBD1. In germline, CDR1 is SGHNT, CDR2 YENEEA. The J segment lost 5 bases and the V segment lost 5 bases, leaving 8 bases of the junction unmatched. The CDR3 loop spans 15 amino acids. CDR3 region: CASSLGQSWNEKLFF. The CDR3 DNA reads TGTGCCAGCAGCCTGGGACAGAGCTGGAATGAAAAACTGTTTTTT.

This clone came up a few times. The J gene is TRBJ1-1, the V gene TRBV7-9; unclear D gene. Germline-derived CDR1 and CDR2 are SEHNR and FQNEAQ (reference sequence). The ends were cut back, 5 bases at V and 4 bases at J, with 20 bases in the middle. This CDR3 spans 16 amino acids. For the CDR3, the DNA is TGTGCCAGCAGCGTAGGGATGGAGGGAAGTGGCACTGAAGCTTTCTTT. As protein: CASSVGMEGSGTEAFF.

This chain connects TRBV4-3 to TRBJ1-4, with D unclear. Deletions cut 1 base from V and 4 bases from J, with 10 bases between. The CDR3 runs 15 residues. Germline CDR1 and CDR2: LGHNA and YSLEER. The CDR3: CASSQVGGINEKLFF. CDR3 coding DNA: TGCGCCAGCAGCCAAGTGGGAGGTATTAATGAAAAACTGTTTTTT.

This chain links TRBV10-3 with TRBJ1-2; 8 positions match TRBD1. This CDR3 comprises 17 residues. Germline V gene data show CDR1 as ENHRY and CDR2 as SYGVKD. V dropped 0 bases and J dropped 10; count of bases not matched to a gene: 16. Here the CDR3 DNA reads TGTGCCATCAGTGAGTCGGGACAGGTCAGGACGATGGGCTCCTACACCTTC. It specifies CAISESGQVRTMGSYTF.

This clone appeared a few times. This chain links TRBV5-6 with TRBJ2-1; maybe TRBD2 (6 bases). Trimming shortened V by 3 bases and J by 6 bases, and 13 bases separated the two germline ends. Germline lookup yields CDR1 SGHDT and CDR2 YYEEEE. This CDR3 has 14 amino acids. The CDR3 loop reads CASSYPGTANEQFF. The CDR3 region has the DNA TGTGCCAGCAGCTACCCCGGGACTGCCAATGAGCAGTTCTTC.

The rearrangement joins TRBV5-6 to TRBJ2-6, with 8 bases fitting TRBD1. This CDR3 comprises 18 residues. Germline values: CDR1 SGHDT, CDR2 YYEEEE. The ends lost 4 bases at V and 2 bases at J; junction bases unmatched: 11. The CDR3 sequence: CASSPDRGVMAGANVLTF. CDR3 nucleotide sequence: TGTGCCAGCAGCCCCGACAGGGGAGTTATGGCTGGGGCCAACGTCCTGACTTTC.

Points on this clone: The junction shows a germline mismatch at one end, possibly a read error. The gene calls are TRBV6-1 and TRBJ1-2, with D perhaps matching TRBD1 (6 bases). Germline V lookup: CDR1 MNHNS, CDR2 SASEGT. The CDR3 length is 13 residues. The CDR3 protein is CASSEASSGALLF. The CDR3 DNA follows: TGTGCCAGCAGTGAAGCCAGCTCAGGGGCCCTCCTCTTC.